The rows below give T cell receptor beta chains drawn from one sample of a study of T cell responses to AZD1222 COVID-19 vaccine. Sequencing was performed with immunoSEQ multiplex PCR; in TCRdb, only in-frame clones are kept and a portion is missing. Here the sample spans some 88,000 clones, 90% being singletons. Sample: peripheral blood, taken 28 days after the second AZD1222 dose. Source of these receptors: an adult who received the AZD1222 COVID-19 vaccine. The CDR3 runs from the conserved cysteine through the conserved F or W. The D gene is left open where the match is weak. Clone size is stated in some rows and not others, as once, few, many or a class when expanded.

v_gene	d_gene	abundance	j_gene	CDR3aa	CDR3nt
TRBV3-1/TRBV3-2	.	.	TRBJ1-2	CASSHAAGRAGYTF	TGTGCCAGCAGCCACGCCGCGGGTCGTGCGGGGTACACCTTC
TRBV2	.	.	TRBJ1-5	CASTLWGGNQPQHF	TGTGCCAGCACCTTATGGGGGGGTAATCAGCCCCAGCATTTT
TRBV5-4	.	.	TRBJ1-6	CASSLDRSLSPLHF	TGTGCCAGCAGCCTCGACAGGTCTCTTTCACCCCTCCACTTT
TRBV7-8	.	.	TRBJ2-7	CASSLAFYEQYF	TGTGCCAGCAGCTTAGCGTTCTACGAGCAGTACTTC
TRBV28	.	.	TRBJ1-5	CATDGQKNQPQHF	TGTGCTACCGACGGGCAGAAAAATCAGCCCCAGCATTTT
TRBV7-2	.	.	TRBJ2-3	CASSFRFSLDTQYF	TGTGCCAGCAGCTTCCGCTTTTCTCTAGATACGCAGTATTTT
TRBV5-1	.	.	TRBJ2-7	CASTLRGDTRTYEQYF	TGCGCCAGCACCTTAAGAGGGGACACACGGACCTACGAGCAGTACTTC
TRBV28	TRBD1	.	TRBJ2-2	CASIKAGGDTGELFF	TGTGCCAGCATTAAAGCAGGGGGCGATACCGGGGAGCTGTTTTTT
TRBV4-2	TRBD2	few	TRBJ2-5	CASSQDGTSGGETQYF	TGTGCCAGCAGCCAAGATGGGACTAGCGGGGGAGAGACCCAGTACTTC
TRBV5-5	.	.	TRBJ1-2	CASSLSGSKYGYTF	TGTGCCAGCAGCTTGAGCGGCAGCAAGTATGGCTACACCTTC
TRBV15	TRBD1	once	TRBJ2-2	CATSGQGNTGELFF	TGTGCCACCAGCGGACAGGGGAACACCGGGGAGCTGTTTTTT
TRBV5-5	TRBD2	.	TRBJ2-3	CASSFIRLAGGTDTQYF	TGTGCCAGCAGTTTCATCCGACTAGCGGGGGGCACAGATACGCAGTATTTT
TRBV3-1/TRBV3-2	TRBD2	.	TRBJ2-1	CASSQSGGAGEQFF	TGTGCCAGCAGCCAAAGCGGGGGGGCCGGTGAGCAGTTCTTC
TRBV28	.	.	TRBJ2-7	CASSSPWDRYYEQYF	TGTGCCAGCAGTTCCCCCTGGGACCGCTACTACGAGCAGTACTTC
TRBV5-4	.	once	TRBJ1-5	CASSLMGNQPQHF	TGTGCCAGCAGCTTGATGGGCAATCAGCCCCAGCATTTT
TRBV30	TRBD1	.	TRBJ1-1	CAWRGQVNTEAFF	TGTGCCTGGAGAGGACAGGTCAACACTGAAGCTTTCTTT
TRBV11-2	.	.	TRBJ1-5	CASSSSDWQPQHF	TGTGCCAGCAGCTCGTCAGACTGGCAGCCCCAGCATTTT
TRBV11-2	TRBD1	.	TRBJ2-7	CASSPDRVIYEQYF	TGTGCCAGCAGTCCCGACAGGGTAATCTACGAGCAGTACTTC
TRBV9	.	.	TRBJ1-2	CASSVEADYGYTF	TGTGCCAGCAGCGTAGAAGCTGACTATGGCTACACCTTC
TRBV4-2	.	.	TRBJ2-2	CASSRAGLDTGELFF	TGTGCCAGCAGCCGAGCAGGGCTTGACACCGGGGAGCTGTTTTTT
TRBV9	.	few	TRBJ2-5	CASSASRQETQYF	TGTGCCAGCAGCGCCAGCCGCCAAGAGACCCAGTACTTC
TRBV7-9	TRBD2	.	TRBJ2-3	CASSLPLSGGIADTQYF	TGTGCCAGCAGCTTACCCCTCTCCGGGGGGATCGCAGATACGCAGTATTTT
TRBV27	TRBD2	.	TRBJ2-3	CASSLYAGGVDTQYF	TGTGCCAGCAGTTTATATGCGGGGGGCGTGGATACGCAGTATTTT
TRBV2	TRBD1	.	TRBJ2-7	CASREDRVGNEQYF	TGTGCCAGCAGAGAGGACAGGGTCGGGAACGAGCAGTACTTC
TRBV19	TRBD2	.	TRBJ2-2	CASSIVTGGSNTGELFF	TGTGCCAGTAGTATAGTCACGGGAGGTTCGAACACCGGGGAGCTGTTTTTT
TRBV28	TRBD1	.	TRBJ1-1	CASSFYVRGRGNTEAFF	TGTGCCAGCAGTTTTTACGTAAGGGGGCGTGGGAACACTGAAGCTTTCTTT
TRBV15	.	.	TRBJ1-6	CATWGENSPLHF	TGTGCCACCTGGGGGGAAAATTCACCCCTCCACTTT
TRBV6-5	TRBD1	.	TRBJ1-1	CASSFQGGGGTEAFF	TGTGCCAGCAGTTTTCAGGGGGGCGGAGGCACTGAAGCTTTCTTT
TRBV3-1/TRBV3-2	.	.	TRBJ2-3	CASSQGWDKGTDTQYF	TGTGCCAGCAGCCAAGGTTGGGACAAAGGCACAGATACGCAGTATTTT
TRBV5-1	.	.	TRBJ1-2	CASSLPGHLNYGYTF	TGCGCCAGCAGCTTACCGGGACACCTTAACTATGGCTACACCTTC
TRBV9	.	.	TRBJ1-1	CASSVGSLMNTEAFF	TGTGCCAGCAGCGTAGGAAGCCTAATGAACACTGAAGCTTTCTTT
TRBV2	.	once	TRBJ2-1	CARGDLYNEQFF	TGTGCCAGGGGGGACTTGTACAATGAGCAGTTCTTC
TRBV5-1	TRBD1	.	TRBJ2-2	CASRDRGSKDTGELFF	TGCGCCAGCAGGGACAGGGGCTCTAAGGACACCGGGGAGCTGTTTTTT
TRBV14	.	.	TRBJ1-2	CASSQGTAYGYTF	TGTGCCAGCAGCCAAGGGACAGCCTATGGCTACACCTTC
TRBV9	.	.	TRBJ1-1	CASSPGRGANTEAFF	TGTGCCAGCAGCCCAGGACGTGGGGCCAACACTGAAGCTTTCTTT
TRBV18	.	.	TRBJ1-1	CASSPTRGSNTEAFF	TGTGCCAGCTCACCAACCAGGGGCTCGAACACTGAAGCTTTCTTT
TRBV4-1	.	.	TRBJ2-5	CASSQDGVPSEVETQYF	TGCGCCAGCAGCCAAGATGGGGTTCCGAGTGAGGTGGAGACCCAGTACTTC